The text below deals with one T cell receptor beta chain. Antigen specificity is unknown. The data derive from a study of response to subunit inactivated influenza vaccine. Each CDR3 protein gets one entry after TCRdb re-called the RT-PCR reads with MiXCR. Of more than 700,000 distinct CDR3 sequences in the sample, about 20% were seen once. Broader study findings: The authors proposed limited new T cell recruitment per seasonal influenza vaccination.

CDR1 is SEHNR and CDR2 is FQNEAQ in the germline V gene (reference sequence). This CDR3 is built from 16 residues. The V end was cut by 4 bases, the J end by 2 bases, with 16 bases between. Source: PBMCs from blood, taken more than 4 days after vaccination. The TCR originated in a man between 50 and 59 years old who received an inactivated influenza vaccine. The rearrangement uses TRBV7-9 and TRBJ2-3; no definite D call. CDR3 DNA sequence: TGTGCCAGCAGCTCACCGGACGGATCCCTCACAGATACGCAGTATTTT. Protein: CASSSPDGSLTDTQYF.